The 10 T cell receptor beta chains reported below all come from one sample, sequenced in a study of blood T cell repertoires in COVID-19. Assay: immunoSEQ multiplex PCR; the TCRdb copy retains only in-frame clones and omits some. The sample includes some 290,000 clones, 81% of them seen just once. The source material was peripheral blood. The origin of the receptors is a woman aged 55-70 years with active or convalescent COVID-19.

The chain has TRBV5-4 and TRBJ2-3; 8 bases fit TRBD2. The CDR3 consists of 16 residues. The junction had 8 bases not matched to a gene; V was cut back by 4 bases and J by 1 base. CDR1 is SGHNT and CDR2 is YYREEE in the germline V gene (reference sequence). The CDR3 spells CASSLEGRGGTDTQYF. The CDR3 region has the DNA TGTGCCAGCAGCCTGGAGGGGCGGGGGGGCACAGATACGCAGTATTTT.

The rearrangement joins TRBV6-2 or TRBV6-3 to TRBJ2-1, with TRBD2 matching over 9 bases. The germline V gene has CDR1 MNHEY and CDR2 SVGEGT. The CDR3 contains 14 residues. The V segment lost 6 bases and the J segment 3 bases; nucleotides outside the gene matches: 3. CDR3 in DNA: TGTGCCAGCAGCACTAGCGGGTTCTACAATGAGCAGTTCTTC. This gives the protein CASSTSGFYNEQFF.

This clone came up once. The V call is TRBV7-6, the J call TRBJ2-1; the match to TRBD2 covers 10 bases. Germline lookup yields CDR1 SGHVS and CDR2 FNYEAQ. Losses at the gene ends were 2 bases for V and 6 bases for J; bases not matched to a gene: 16. The CDR3 runs to 19 residues. The CDR3 reads CASSLLPHLAGGIINEQFF. The CDR3 coding sequence is TGTGCCAGCAGCTTACTCCCGCACTTAGCGGGGGGCATTATCAATGAGCAGTTCTTC.

The gene calls are TRBV6-2 or TRBV6-3 and TRBJ2-2; 10 bases are shared with TRBD2. Germline V CDR1 and CDR2: MNHEY, SVGEGT. J gave up 4 bases and V 5 bases, and 10 bases lay outside the gene matches. The CDR3 extends over 17 amino acids. The CDR3 nucleotides read TGTGCCAGCAGTCTCCCTCCCAGCGGGGGGGCCACCGGGGAGCTGTTTTTT. This encodes CASSLPPSGGATGELFF.

V usage is TRBV10-2 and J usage is TRBJ2-1; TRBD2 might be the D (7 bases). The CDR3 consists of 15 residues. Germline values: CDR1 WSHSY, CDR2 SAAADI. The V end was cut by 3 bases, the J end by 4 bases, with 13 bases between. The CDR3 region has the DNA TGCGCCAGCAGTGAAGAGGGGGGGGGTTACAATGAGCAGTTCTTC. It is translated as CASSEEGGGYNEQFF.

In its sample, this clone was seen a few times. The rearrangement joins TRBV2 to TRBJ1-2; weak D call: TRBD1 (5 bases). Germline-derived CDR1 and CDR2 are SNHLY and FYNNEI. V lost 2 bases and J 5 bases, leaving 12 bases between the germline ends. The CDR3 has 14 amino acids. The DNA for the CDR3 is TGTGCCAGCAGTGAACTCCAGGGTGGGTATGGCTACACCTTC. It codes for CASSELQGGYGYTF. Drawing the rest from reference TRBV2 and TRBJ1-2, the complete variable domain is EPEVTQTPSHQVTQMGQEVILRCVPISNHLYFYWYRQILGQKVEFLVSFYNNEISEKSEIFDDQFSVERPDGSNFTLKIRSTKLEDSAMYFCASSELQGGYGYTFGSGTRLTVV.

The chain combines TRBV15 with TRBJ1-2; weak D call: TRBD1 (5 bases). CDR1 is LNHNV and CDR2 is YYDKDF in the germline V gene (reference sequence). The CDR3 is made up of 15 amino acids. Trimming cost V 0 bases and J 2 bases, with 10 bases left between them. For the CDR3, the DNA is TGTGCCACCAGCAGAGATTACAGGCGAAACTATGGCTACACCTTC. Translation: CATSRDYRRNYGYTF.

The chain joins TRBV12-3 or TRBV12-4 to TRBJ1-2, with D tentatively TRBD1 (6 bases). Trimming pared 1 base from V and 8 bases from J, leaving 11 bases between. This CDR3 comprises 13 residues. The CDR3 is CASSLGAGTGYTF. The CDR3 DNA reads TGTGCCAGCAGTTTAGGGGCCGGGACAGGCTACACCTTC.

The genes are TRBV11-1 and TRBJ2-1; the D gene is possibly TRBD1 (6 bases). Trimming took off 6 bases at V and 9 bases at J, with 15 bases between the two ends. Germline CDR1 reads SGHAT; CDR2 reads FQDESV (reference sequence). This CDR3 is built from 13 residues. This CDR3 reads CASSPRQAAEQFF. CDR3 sequence (DNA): TGTGCCAGCAGTCCCCGACAGGCCGCTGAGCAGTTCTTC.

The rearrangement joins TRBV2 to TRBJ1-5; D remains unclear. The CDR3 is made up of 14 amino acids. V lost 6 bases and J 0 bases, leaving 9 bases between the germline ends. Germline V gene sequence: CDR1 SNHLY, CDR2 FYNNEI. CDR3 residues: CASRVLRSNQPQHF. The CDR3 coding sequence is TGTGCCAGCAGGGTTTTGCGTAGCAATCAGCCCCAGCATTTT.